The 9 T cell receptor beta chains reported below all come from one sample, sequenced in a study of shared clonotypes between healthy human individuals (dated by TCRdb to 2020 to 2021). Library method: the immunoSEQ multiplex PCR assay. Not all clones reach the TCRdb copy of this immuneACCESS table, which keeps in-frame sequences only. Checked studies attribute under half of the gap to unresolved V genes and leave the rest unexplained. The sample profile shows roughly 2.2 million clones; about nine tenths of them were found once. The ten top clones hold 0.3% to 0.4% of the sample. The specimen sequenced was naive CD4+ T cells from PBMCs. Per the publication, the cell subset or site label means: CD45RA+ positively selected. The origin of the receptors is a man aged 18 to 29 in good health. Some clones in this sample may be carry-over from other donors' samples.

The V gene is TRBV11-1, the J gene TRBJ2-1; maybe TRBD2 (6 bases). The germline V gene encodes CDR1 SGHAT and CDR2 FQDESV (reference sequence). There are 14 residues in the CDR3. V gave up 5 bases and J gave up 6 bases, with 14 bases separating them. For the CDR3, the DNA is TGTGCCAGCAGCAAGGGACTCCGAGGCAATGAGCAGTTCTTC. Its translation: CASSKGLRGNEQFF.

With regard to this clone: The sample carries other DNA sequences with the same CDR3. The chain uses TRBV6-5 and TRBJ2-7; D unclear. The CDR3 consists of 12 residues. V was cut by 6 bases and J by 2 bases, with 8 bases left in between. Germline lookup yields CDR1 MNHEY and CDR2 SVGAGI. The CDR3 DNA follows: TGTGCCAGCAGCCCAGGAGCCTACGAGCAGTACTTC. Amino acids: CASSPGAYEQYF.

J is TRBJ2-4 and V is TRBV19, with TRBD1 identical over 7 bases. Germline values: CDR1 LNHDA, CDR2 SQIVND (reference sequence). This CDR3 has 15 residues. V trimming: 5 bases; J trimming: 1 base; junction bases outside the gene matches: 5. The CDR3 protein is CASSLTGTAKNIQYF. In DNA form, the CDR3 reads TGTGCCAGTAGTTTGACAGGGACGGCCAAAAACATTCAGTACTTC.

This rearrangement joins TRBV27 to TRBJ2-1; D is perhaps TRBD2 (6 bases). This CDR3 comprises 14 residues. Germline-derived CDR1 and CDR2 are MNHEY and SMNVEV (reference sequence). V was pared by 6 bases and J by 10 bases, with 19 bases between. The CDR3 protein is CASSRLGKSHEQFF. The CDR3 DNA follows: TGTGCCAGCAGCAGACTAGGAAAGAGTCACGAGCAGTTCTTC.

In DNA, the CDR3 is TGTGCCAGCAGCTTCGCACAGGGGGGAGCAGAGACCCAGTACTTC. Protein product: CASSFAQGGAETQYF. The chain joins TRBV7-2 to TRBJ2-5; 8 bases are a match to TRBD1. Germline V gene lookup returns CDR1 SGHTA and CDR2 FQGNSA. J lost 4 bases, V lost 3 bases, and 7 bases had no gene match. The CDR3 runs 15 residues.

The chain has TRBV4-2 and TRBJ2-7; D uncertain. The CDR3 covers 14 residues. V was trimmed by 1 base and J by 7 bases, leaving 14 bases between them. Germline V gene data show CDR1 as LGHNA and CDR2 as YNFKEQ. CDR3 DNA sequence: TGTGCCAGCAGCCAAGGCCCGTTTTGGGTAGAGCAGTACTTC. Its translation: CASSQGPFWVEQYF.

The rearrangement links TRBV6-4 to TRBJ2-1; 7 bases map to TRBD2. V dropped 4 bases and J dropped 4; count of bases not matched to a gene: 7. Germline assignment: CDR1 MRHNA and CDR2 SNTAGT. The CDR3 totals 15 residues. CDR3 amino acids: CASSVIPGGYNEQFF. CDR3 in DNA: TGTGCCAGCAGTGTAATCCCGGGGGGATACAATGAGCAGTTCTTC.

This chain joins TRBV7-9 and TRBJ2-7, with 13 positions matching TRBD2. The ends lost 5 bases at V and 4 bases at J; junction bases unmatched: 8. Germline V lookup: CDR1 SEHNR, CDR2 FQNEAQ (reference sequence). The CDR3 is 16 residues long. The CDR3 DNA follows: TGTGCCAGCAGCGGCGGACTAGCGGGAGATGGGTACGAGCAGTACTTC. Its translation: CASSGGLAGDGYEQYF.

The genes are TRBV10-3 and TRBJ2-7, with 14 bases fitting TRBD2. CDR1 ENHRY and CDR2 SYGVKD come from the germline V gene. The CDR3 covers 13 residues. V lost 8 bases and J lost 5; bases outside the gene matches: 2. CDR3 residues: CAISGLAGDEQYF. For the CDR3, the DNA is TGTGCCATCTCGGGACTAGCGGGAGACGAGCAGTACTTC.